This is a list of T cell receptor beta chains from one sample in a study of cytomegalovirus exposure and HLA in healthy donors. Method: immunoSEQ multiplex PCR; TCRdb's copy keeps in-frame clones and lacks some. The table lists 200,000 to 250,000 clones, less than 85% of them singletons. Sequenced sample: PBMCs. All receptors come from a girl aged 2-10 years in good health and CMV-seronegative. Both conserved end residues are trimmed from each CDR3. Each record gives: CDR3 length, J gene, V gene, CDR3 protein.

12 | - | TRBV13 | ASTTGQLSYEQY
15 | TRBJ2-5 | TRBV25-1 | ASSSLRVAGVQETQY
10 | TRBJ1-2 | TRBV7-8 | ASSLGQGAVT
11 | TRBJ2-3 | TRBV5-1 | ASSFTSEDTQY
13 | TRBJ1-1 | TRBV7-9 | ASSQGRGRVTEAF
14 | TRBJ2-3 | TRBV6-5 | ASSYSGGRGTDTQY
13 | TRBJ2-3 | TRBV5-1 | ASSLGSLAADTQY
15 | TRBJ1-2 | TRBV5-1 | ASSLSDRHTSNYGYT
14 | TRBJ2-7 | TRBV15 | ATSPGLAGSSYEQY
15 | TRBJ2-1 | TRBV7-6 | ASSRYPRQGAHNEQF
13 | TRBJ1-6 | TRBV7-6 | ASSQGTGLNSPLH
14 | TRBJ2-5 | TRBV5-1 | ASSLRLGGAQETQY
11 | TRBJ2-5 | TRBV9 | ASSVEGGTSQY
14 | TRBJ2-3 | TRBV19 | ASSIAGTAGADTQY
11 | TRBJ1-2 | TRBV5-1 | ASSLDSGGGYT
15 | TRBJ2-1 | TRBV4-2 | ASSQEVVAGVGNEQF
15 | TRBJ1-1 | TRBV5-6 | ASSLDIGGAMNTEAF
13 | TRBJ1-2 | TRBV15 | ATSRDYQENYGYT
12 | TRBJ1-1 | TRBV27 | ASKSPGRNTEAF
12 | TRBJ2-7 | TRBV2 | ASNLAAGPYEQY